Sequencing of this T cell receptor (beta chain) was carried out in a study of T cell responses to AZD1222 COVID-19 vaccine. Remarks on this clone: The target antigen is unknown.

The CDR3 loop spans 15 amino acids. The junction had 2 bases not matched to a gene; V was cut back by 6 bases and J by 0 bases. Per the germline V gene, CDR1 is KGHDR and CDR2 is SFDVKD. Measured with immunoSEQ multiplex PCR; TCRdb has only the in-frame clones, and not every one. This sample has 90,000 to 150,000 clones, with 75% to 95% found just once. Study-wide points: Along spike, vaccine-associated CD4 TCRs were found throughout, with dominance at 160-218 and 743-854. The donor group comprised mostly white British people and more females; the analysis possibly underestimated clonal diversity. As reported, nearly half of all spike-specific TCRs target variant regions that are unmutated. After two AZD1222 doses, spike-specific TCR breadth and depth rose versus day 0.

The sequence was collected from an adult who received the MenACWY meningococcal vaccine as a control. Specimen: peripheral blood, collected 28 days after the second dose of the MenACWY control vaccine. The chain links TRBV24-1 to TRBJ2-1; 9 bases line up with TRBD2. In DNA form, the CDR3 reads TGTGCCACCAGTCTAGCGGGACCCTCCTACAATGAGCAGTTCTTC. Protein product: CATSLAGPSYNEQFF.